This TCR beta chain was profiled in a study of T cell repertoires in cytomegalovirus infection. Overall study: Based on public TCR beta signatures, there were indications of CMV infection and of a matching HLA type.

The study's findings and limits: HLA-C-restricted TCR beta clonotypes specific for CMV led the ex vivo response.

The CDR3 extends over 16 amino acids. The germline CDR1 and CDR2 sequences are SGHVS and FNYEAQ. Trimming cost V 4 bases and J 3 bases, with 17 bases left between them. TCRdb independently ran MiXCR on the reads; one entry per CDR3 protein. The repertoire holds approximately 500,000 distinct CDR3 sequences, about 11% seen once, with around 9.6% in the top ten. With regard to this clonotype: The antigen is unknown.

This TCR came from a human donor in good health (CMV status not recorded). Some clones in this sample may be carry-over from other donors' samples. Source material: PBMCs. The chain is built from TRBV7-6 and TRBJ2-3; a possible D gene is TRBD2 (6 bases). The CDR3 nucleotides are TGTGCCAGCAGCTCTACCCGGACTATTGGTACAGATACGCAGTATTTT. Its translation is CASSSTRTIGTDTQYF. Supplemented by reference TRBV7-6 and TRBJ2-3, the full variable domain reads GAGVSQSPRYKVTKRGQDVALRCDPISGHVSLYWYRQALGQGPEFLTYFNYEAQQDKSGLPNDRFSAERPEGSISTLTIQRTEQRDSAMYRCASSSTRTIGTDTQYFGPGTRLTVL.